One and the same sample provided the 28 T cell receptor beta chains below, sequenced in a study of T cells after yellow fever vaccination. TCRdb called the 5' RACE reads again in MiXCR, with one record for every CDR3 protein. Among hundreds of thousands of distinct CDR3 sequences listed, about 13% were seen once. The sequencing here drew on PBMCs, taken on the day of the yellow fever booster vaccination. These TCRs come from a young man who received the YFV17D yellow fever vaccine.

The V gene is TRBV27, the J gene TRBJ2-7, with 8 nucleotides matching TRBD2. From germline, CDR1 is MNHEY and CDR2 SMNVEV (reference sequence). The ends lost 6 bases at V and 3 bases at J; junction bases unmatched: 16. The length of the CDR3 is 17 residues. The CDR3 loop is CASSTQGAGAYNYEQYF. CDR3 nucleotide sequence: TGTGCCAGCAGCACCCAGGGAGCGGGGGCCTATAACTACGAGCAGTACTTC.

The V and J genes are TRBV6-1 and TRBJ2-1; no firm D call. The CDR3 spans 14 residues. The V end lost 10 bases, the J end lost 0 bases, and 13 bases lay between the germline ends. Per germline, CDR1 MNHNS and CDR2 SASEGT. The CDR3 spells CATGELGSYNEQFF. The CDR3 coding sequence is TGTGCCACCGGCGAACTGGGCTCCTACAATGAGCAGTTCTTC.

A few counts support this clonotype. The rearrangement joins TRBV20-1 to TRBJ2-7, with D possibly being TRBD1 (5 bases). The CDR3 is 14 amino acids. Looked up from germline, CDR1 is DFQATT and CDR2 is SNEGSKA (reference sequence). The germline V and J ends were trimmed by 0 bases and 5 bases, with 14 bases remaining between them. DNA of the CDR3: TGCAGTGCTAGAGAGGGCAGGGTCGGCAACGAGCAGTACTTC. Residues: CSAREGRVGNEQYF.

This clonotype was observed a handful of times. J is TRBJ2-7 and V is TRBV4-3, with unresolved D. CDR1 and CDR2 (germline): LGHNA, YSLEER. CDR3 size: 14 residues. Trimming removed 0 bases at V and 5 bases at J, with 11 bases between. CDR3 nucleotides: TGCGCCAGCAGCCAAGATCGCAGAGTCCACGAGCAGTACTTC. Protein sequence: CASSQDRRVHEQYF.

This chain links TRBV20-1 with TRBJ2-3; TRBD2 aligns across 11 bases. This CDR3 region has 17 residues. CDR1 DFQATT and CDR2 SNEGSKA come from the germline V gene (reference sequence). J lost 5 bases, V lost 7 bases, and 17 bases had no gene match. The CDR3 loop is CSVLRGIGTSGKDTQYF. The CDR3 bases are TGCAGTGTTCTCAGGGGGATTGGGACTAGCGGCAAAGATACGCAGTATTTT.

The chain carries TRBV29-1 and TRBJ2-5; 11 bases line up with TRBD2. This CDR3 is built from 19 residues. Per the germline V gene, CDR1 is SQVTM and CDR2 is ANQGSEA. V shed 3 bases, J shed 5 bases, and the junction held 20 bases outside the gene matches. In nucleotides, the CDR3 is TGCAGCGTTGACGTGGATGTTGGGAGTAGCGGGAGGGCCGACGAGACCCAGTACTTC. Amino acids: CSVDVDVGSSGRADETQYF.

This clonotype was detected ten times or more. The chain is built from TRBV20-1 and TRBJ2-1, with 7 positions matching TRBD2. In germline, CDR1 is DFQATT, CDR2 SNEGSKA (reference sequence). The CDR3 spans 16 residues. V was clipped by 6 bases and J by 0 bases; unmatched bases: 11. This CDR3 reads CSARATSASSYNEQFF. Written as DNA, the CDR3 is TGCAGTGCCCGCGCCACTAGCGCGAGCTCCTACAATGAGCAGTTCTTC.

The rearrangement links TRBV10-3 to TRBJ2-2; TRBD2 matches 9 bases. With 6 bases clipped from V and 3 bases from J, the junction kept 5 bases outside the gene matches. The CDR3 contains 15 residues. Germline values: CDR1 ENHRY, CDR2 SYGVKD. In DNA form, the CDR3 reads TGTGCCATCAGCCCTTTAGCGGGAGACACCGGGGAGCTGTTTTTT. This gives the protein CAISPLAGDTGELFF.

The gene calls are TRBV6-5 and TRBJ2-1; D could derive from TRBD1 or TRBD2 (5 bases each). Deletions cut 2 bases from V and 1 base from J, with 9 bases between. CDR1 is MNHEY and CDR2 is SVGAGI in the germline V gene. The CDR3 spans 15 residues. In DNA, the CDR3 is TGTGCCAGCAGTTACGGGACGGTTTCCTACAATGAGCAGTTCTTC. Translation: CASSYGTVSYNEQFF.

Only a few counts were recorded for this clonotype. The CDR3 sequence: CATSDPEGGGSSYNEQFF. CDR3 in DNA: TGTGCCACCAGTGATCCCGAGGGGGGGGGTAGCTCCTACAATGAGCAGTTCTTC. The chain couples TRBV24-1 to TRBJ2-1; D is perhaps TRBD2 (7 bases). V dropped 3 bases and J dropped 0 bases, with 17 bases sitting between them. The CDR3 totals 18 residues. Germline V lookup: CDR1 KGHDR, CDR2 SFDVKD.

V is TRBV20-1 and J is TRBJ2-7, with a tentative D call TRBD1 (5 bases). Trimming pared 1 base from V and 1 base from J, leaving 8 bases between. This CDR3 is 13 amino acids long. CDR1 and CDR2 from the germline V gene are DFQATT and SNEGSKA (reference sequence). CDR3: CSARAPGSYEQYF. The CDR3 nucleotides are TGCAGTGCTAGAGCTCCAGGGTCCTACGAGCAGTACTTC.

This clonotype came up a few times. This chain links TRBV14 with TRBJ2-3, with D hard to call. Per germline, CDR1 SGHDN and CDR2 FVKESK. Between the trimmed V and J ends, which lost 4 bases and 3 bases, there was a span of 20 bases. The CDR3 totals 17 residues. CDR3 bases: TGTGCCAGCAGCCCAAACGTCGTCATCAGCGTAACAGATACGCAGTATTTT. It encodes CASSPNVVISVTDTQYF.

This clonotype occurred a few times. This chain joins TRBV4-3 and TRBJ2-5; no definite D call. Germline values: CDR1 LGHNA, CDR2 YSLEER. Trimming stripped 1 base from V and 1 base from J, with 13 bases between. The CDR3 extends over 16 amino acids. In DNA form, the CDR3 reads TGCGCCAGCAGCCAAGTTGTACCCTCCACCCAAGAGACCCAGTACTTC. Amino acids: CASSQVVPSTQETQYF.

The V call is TRBV4-3, the J call TRBJ2-5; 8 positions match TRBD1. With 4 bases clipped from V and 2 bases from J, the junction kept 9 bases outside the gene matches. Germline V CDR1 and CDR2: LGHNA, YSLEER. The CDR3 runs to 16 residues. Here the CDR3 reads CASSPVGQDSQETQYF. CDR3 in DNA: TGCGCCAGCAGCCCCGTGGGACAGGACTCTCAAGAGACCCAGTACTTC.

This chain joins TRBV6-5 and TRBJ2-2, with a tentative D call TRBD1 (5 bases). Germline V lookup: CDR1 MNHEY, CDR2 SVGAGI. Trimming removed 8 bases at V and 7 bases at J, with 11 bases between. CDR3 length: 12 amino acids. DNA of the CDR3: TGTGCCAGCCACGCAGGGTTCGGGGAGCTGTTTTTT. Translating gives CASHAGFGELFF.

V and J are TRBV2 and TRBJ1-6; D uncertain. Deletions cut 7 bases from V and 5 bases from J, with 12 bases between. Per germline, CDR1 SNHLY and CDR2 FYNNEI. This CDR3 contains 14 residues. The CDR3 reads CASTDRTDNSPLHF. The CDR3 DNA follows: TGTGCCAGCACAGACCGCACAGATAATTCACCCCTCCACTTT. The full variable domain, with the rest looked up from reference TRBV2 and TRBJ1-6, is EPEVTQTPSHQVTQMGQEVILRCVPISNHLYFYWYRQILGQKVEFLVSFYNNEISEKSEIFDDQFSVERPDGSNFTLKIRSTKLEDSAMYFCASTDRTDNSPLHFGNGTRLTVT.

This clonotype was seen more than once but under ten times. The chain is built from TRBV9 and TRBJ2-1; the match to TRBD2 covers 8 bases. The V segment lost 4 bases and the J segment 4 bases; nucleotides outside the gene matches: 7. From germline, CDR1 is SGDLS and CDR2 YYNGEE. The CDR3 is 15 amino acids. The CDR3 DNA sequence: TGTGCCAGCAGCACAGCGGGAGTCGGATACAATGAGCAGTTCTTC. The encoded protein is CASSTAGVGYNEQFF. The full variable domain, in which reference TRBV9 and TRBJ2-1 provide the parts outside the CDR3, is DSGVTQTPKHLITATGQRVTLRCSPRSGDLSVYWYQQSLDQGLQFLIQYYNGEERAKGNILERFSAQQFPDLHSELNLSSLELGDSALYFCASSTAGVGYNEQFFGPGTRLTVL.

This clonotype was counted a few times. V gene TRBV27 combines with J gene TRBJ2-1; D is undetermined. Germline CDR1 reads MNHEY; CDR2 reads SMNVEV (reference sequence). This CDR3 region has 13 residues. Trimming removed 0 bases at V and 8 bases at J, with 8 bases between. The CDR3 is CASSLSELDEQFF. CDR3 bases: TGTGCCAGCAGTTTATCCGAGCTCGATGAGCAGTTCTTC.

This clonotype was detected a few times. The chain has TRBV11-3 and TRBJ2-1; 9 bases match TRBD2. The CDR3 is made up of 12 amino acids. In germline, CDR1 is SGHNT, CDR2 YENEEA. V lost 5 bases to trimming and J lost 16 bases; unmatched junction nucleotides: 9. This chain's CDR3 is CASSLVSGRDFF. The CDR3 DNA reads TGTGCCAGCAGCCTAGTTAGCGGGAGAGACTTCTTC.

In its sample, this clonotype was seen a few times. J is TRBJ2-1 and V is TRBV19, with 8 bases aligning to TRBD2. Trimming at V came to 7 bases and at J to 5 bases, leaving 10 bases not matched to a gene. The CDR3 sequence is 15 residues long. The germline CDR1 and CDR2 sequences are LNHDA and SQIVND (reference sequence). CDR3: CASTKSVAGHNEQFF. The CDR3 DNA is TGTGCCAGTACCAAGTCGGTAGCGGGGCACAATGAGCAGTTCTTC.

There are a few counts of this clonotype. CDR3 bases: TGTGCCAGCAGTTACTCCCTGGGACTCGGTGGGGCCAACGTCCTGACTTTC. Translated: CASSYSLGLGGANVLTF. The rearrangement joins TRBV6-5 to TRBJ2-6; D might be TRBD2 (6 bases). V lost 0 bases and J 3 bases, leaving 12 bases between the germline ends. The germline CDR1 and CDR2 sequences are MNHEY and SVGAGI. The CDR3 sequence is 17 residues long.

The CDR3 here is CSARDPASGSGNEQFF. The CDR3 DNA sequence: TGCAGTGCTAGAGATCCGGCTAGCGGGAGTGGCAATGAGCAGTTCTTC. V is TRBV20-1 and J is TRBJ2-1; 10 nucleotides match TRBD2. V shed 0 bases, J shed 6 bases, and the junction held 8 bases outside the gene matches. The germline V gene encodes CDR1 DFQATT and CDR2 SNEGSKA (reference sequence). The CDR3 contains 16 residues.

This clonotype came up a few times. V is TRBV6-1 and J is TRBJ2-7; TRBD2 matches 9 bases. Germline CDR1 is MNHNS and CDR2 is SASEGT. Losses at the gene ends were 6 bases for V and 2 bases for J; bases not matched to a gene: 11. This CDR3 has 16 residues. This chain's CDR3 is CASSHDRLAEPYEQYF. For the CDR3, the DNA is TGTGCCAGCAGCCATGACCGACTAGCGGAGCCCTACGAGCAGTACTTC.

The chain combines TRBV27 with TRBJ1-1, with a weak D call TRBD1 (5 bases). V shed 6 bases and J shed 11 bases, with 19 bases lying between them. Germline lookup yields CDR1 MNHEY and CDR2 SMNVEV (reference sequence). CDR3 size: 13 residues. The CDR3 DNA is TGTGCCAGCAGGCAGGTTCCTCAAGGGGATGCTTTCTTT. Protein product: CASRQVPQGDAFF.

This clonotype has a handful of counts. This CDR3 reads CASSQTGTGYLNTEAFF. The CDR3 nucleotides read TGTGCCAGCAGTCAGACCGGGACAGGGTACCTGAACACTGAAGCTTTCTTT. V gene TRBV6-1 combines with J gene TRBJ1-1; 9 bases line up with TRBD1. V lost 5 bases, J lost 0 bases, and 10 bases stayed unmatched. The CDR3 contains 17 residues. In germline, CDR1 is MNHNS, CDR2 SASEGT.

In this sample, this clonotype turned up a few times. The chain has TRBV4-2 and TRBJ2-7; the D is unclear. Germline CDR1 and CDR2: LGHNA and YNFKEQ. Trimming took off 6 bases at V and 4 bases at J, with 13 bases between the two ends. This CDR3 contains 13 residues. The CDR3 spells CASSQILGYEQYF. In nucleotides, the CDR3 is TGTGCCAGCAGTCAAATACTCGGTTACGAGCAGTACTTC.

The V call is TRBV25-1, the J call TRBJ2-2, with D perhaps TRBD2 (6 bases). Germline V gene sequence: CDR1 MGHDK, CDR2 SYGVNS. V lost 4 bases to trimming and J lost 0 bases, with 15 bases between them. This CDR3 has 17 residues. CDR3 sequence: CASSGPRGATNTGELFF. For the CDR3, the DNA is TGTGCCAGCAGTGGTCCGCGGGGTGCAACGAACACCGGGGAGCTGTTTTTT.

This clonotype has just a few counts. The chain combines TRBV12-3 or TRBV12-4 with TRBJ2-7; 12 bases agree with TRBD2. This CDR3 contains 14 residues. Trimming removed 5 bases from V and 6 bases from J; junction bases left unmatched: 5. The CDR3 DNA reads as TGTGCCAGCAGTCCCGGACTAGCGGGACGCGAGCAGTACTTC. It yields the protein CASSPGLAGREQYF.